Shown below are 18 T cell receptor beta chains from a single sample sequenced in a study of T cell repertoires in cytomegalovirus infection. TCRdb reanalysed the reads using MiXCR and keeps one entry per CDR3 protein. The table lists about 770,000 distinct CDR3 sequences, 25% to 30% of them singletons. These receptors are not linked to any known antigen. The sample consisted of cultured CD8+ T cells from PBMCs, taken from culture after CMV antigen stimulation. These receptors all stem from a human donor in good health (CMV status not recorded). Some clones in this sample may be carry-over from other donors' samples.

The chain combines TRBV11-2 with TRBJ2-7; tentative D call: TRBD2 (6 bases). The CDR3 is made up of 14 amino acids. V lost 3 bases and J 3 bases, leaving 12 bases between the germline ends. Per germline, CDR1 SGHAT and CDR2 FQNNGV. The DNA for the CDR3 is TGTGCCAGCAGCTTCGGGACGGACTACTACGAGCAGTACGTC. Protein product: CASSFGTDYYEQYV.

This clonotype was observed a handful of times. The gene calls are TRBV7-9 and TRBJ1-1, with a weak D call TRBD1 (5 bases). Trimming removed 3 bases at V and 1 base at J, with 12 bases between. CDR1 and CDR2 from the germline V gene are SEHNR and FQNEAQ (reference sequence). The CDR3 sequence is 15 residues long. CDR3 sequence reads: CASSFLEGRNTEAFF. The CDR3 DNA reads TGTGCCAGCAGCTTCCTCGAGGGGAGGAACACTGAAGCTTTCTTT.

This clonotype appeared many times. The chain uses TRBV4-1 and TRBJ2-3; 7 bases are shared with TRBD2. Germline V lookup: CDR1 MGHRA, CDR2 YSYEKL. The CDR3 contains 15 residues. The ends lost 0 bases at V and 4 bases at J; junction bases unmatched: 4. The CDR3 spells CASSQDSGGADTQYF. In DNA form, the CDR3 reads TGCGCCAGCAGCCAAGATTCGGGGGGAGCAGATACGCAGTATTTT.

There are a few counts of this clonotype. Compared with germline, one end of the junction differs, possibly owing to a read error. The rearrangement uses TRBV4-2 and TRBJ2-1; 8 nucleotides match TRBD2. The CDR3 consists of 15 residues. The germline CDR1 and CDR2 sequences are LGHNA and YNFKEQ. The CDR3 DNA reads as TGTGCCAGCAGCCAAGAGACTAGCGCCTACACTGAGCAGTTCTTC. Translating gives CASSQETSAYTEQFF.

The CDR3 spells CASSPSIWDKGTDTQYF. The CDR3 DNA sequence: TGCGCCAGCAGCCCTTCCATTTGGGACAAAGGCACAGATACGCAGTATTTT. This chain links TRBV4-3 with TRBJ2-3; a weak D match, TRBD1 (6 bases). The V gene lost 4 bases and the J gene lost 1 base, with 18 bases spanning the gap. Germline CDR1 is LGHNA and CDR2 is YSLEER. The length of the CDR3 is 17 residues.

In this sample, this clonotype turned up a few times. The rearrangement joins TRBV6-2 or TRBV6-3 to TRBJ2-1; 8 bases agree with TRBD1. The length of the CDR3 is 16 residues. Germline values: CDR1 MNHEY, CDR2 SVGEGT. V shed 6 bases, J shed 2 bases, and the junction held 9 bases outside the gene matches. The CDR3 sequence: CASSQLQGDAYNEQFF. CDR3 DNA sequence: TGTGCCAGCAGCCAACTACAGGGGGACGCCTACAATGAGCAGTTCTTC.

This clonotype came up a few times. The V call is TRBV28, the J call TRBJ2-2, with 8 nucleotides matching TRBD2. This CDR3 contains 13 residues. Per germline, CDR1 MDHEN and CDR2 SYDVKM. After removal of 6 bases from V and 7 bases from J, the junction contained 4 bases not matched to a gene. The CDR3 sequence: CASSLAGDGELFF. In DNA form, the CDR3 reads TGTGCCAGCAGCCTAGCGGGTGACGGGGAGCTGTTTTTT.

This clonotype was detected a few times. This chain joins TRBV4-2 and TRBJ1-4; 8 bases map to TRBD1. The CDR3 covers 16 residues. Germline V CDR1 and CDR2: LGHNA, YNFKEQ. V shed 0 bases and J 6 bases; nucleotides not matched to a gene: 6. The CDR3 DNA reads as TGTGCCAGCAGCCAAGATCCCGGGACAGGTTATGAAAAACTGTTTTTT. Translating it yields CASSQDPGTGYEKLFF.

This clonotype was seen repeatedly, ten times or more. The chain couples TRBV12-3 or TRBV12-4 to TRBJ2-5; D uncertain. The CDR3 consists of 16 residues. V was trimmed by 6 bases and J by 4 bases, leaving 21 bases between them. The CDR3 DNA reads TGTGCCAGCAGACCCCCCTCCGGCGACCTATCAGAGACCCAGTACTTC. Its protein product is CASRPPSGDLSETQYF.

The sample holds one count of this clonotype. Sequence at one end of the junction differs from germline and may be a read error. The chain recombines TRBV25-1 with TRBJ1-2, with D hard to call. There are 13 residues in the CDR3. Germline CDR1 is MGHDK and CDR2 is SYGVNS. The CDR3 sequence is CTSSEEVDYGYTF. DNA for the CDR3: TGTACCAGCAGTGAGGAGGTGGACTATGGCTACACCTTC.

Only a few counts were recorded for this clonotype. The genes are TRBV7-8 and TRBJ1-5; D possibly corresponds to TRBD1 (5 bases). V shed 1 base and J shed 1 base, with 8 bases lying between them. The CDR3 is 15 residues long. Germline CDR1 reads SGHVS; CDR2 reads FQNEAQ. The CDR3 nucleotides read TGTGCCAGCAGCTTAGACAGGTCAAGCAATCAGCCCCAGCATTTT. This translates into CASSLDRSSNQPQHF.

The chain employs TRBV19 and TRBJ1-6; D is possibly TRBD1 (6 bases). The length of the CDR3 is 14 residues. V was pared by 10 bases and J by 2 bases, with 12 bases between. Germline V gives CDR1 LNHDA, CDR2 SQIVND (reference sequence). The CDR3 is CATFGGPYNSPLHF. CDR3 DNA sequence: TGTGCCACGTTCGGGGGGCCCTATAATTCACCCCTCCACTTT.

J is TRBJ1-3 and V is TRBV27, with a possible D match to TRBD1 (6 bases). CDR1 is MNHEY, CDR2 SMNVEV, per germline (reference sequence). The ends were cut back, 4 bases at V and 2 bases at J, with 12 bases in the middle. The CDR3 is 15 amino acids. The DNA for the CDR3 is TGTGCCAGCAGTTCATTGGACAGTCCTGGAAACACCATATATTTT. This sequence encodes CASSSLDSPGNTIYF.

This clonotype was counted many times. The junction shows a germline mismatch at one end, possibly a read error. The V and J genes are TRBV5-4 and TRBJ2-5; D tentatively reads TRBD1 or TRBD2 (7 bases each). Looked up from germline, CDR1 is SGHNT and CDR2 is YYREEE (reference sequence). This CDR3 region has 17 residues. CDR3 loop: CASTLTARQGGSETQYF. The DNA for the CDR3 is TGTGCCAGCACCTTGACAGCGCGACAGGGAGGGTCGGAGACCCAGTACTTC.

The rearrangement links TRBV7-4 to TRBJ2-7; TRBD2 matches 10 bases. CDR3 size: 16 residues. The junction had 7 bases not matched to a gene; V was cut back by 5 bases and J by 0 bases. CDR1 SGHVT and CDR2 SQSDAQ come from the germline V gene. The CDR3 sequence is CASSPLAGATSYEQYF. The DNA of the CDR3 is TGTGCCAGCAGCCCTCTAGCGGGGGCCACCTCCTACGAGCAGTACTTC.

This clonotype was seen only a few times. This chain joins TRBV7-8 and TRBJ1-1; D may be TRBD1 (5 bases). The V gene lost 2 bases and the J gene lost 3 bases, with 10 bases spanning the gap. Germline V CDR1 and CDR2: SGHVS, FQNEAQ. CDR3 length equals 14 residues. In DNA, the CDR3 is TGTGCCAGCAGCTTATACAGGTCCGACACTGAAGCTTTCTTT. Translated, it gives CASSLYRSDTEAFF.

There are a few counts of this clonotype. The V call is TRBV11-2, the J call TRBJ1-2; 12 nucleotides agree with TRBD1. The CDR3 covers 19 residues. Per germline, CDR1 SGHAT and CDR2 FQNNGV. With 5 bases clipped from V and 3 bases from J, the junction kept 16 bases outside the gene matches. The CDR3 protein is CASSLIPGQGAFRDYGYTF. The CDR3 DNA is TGTGCCAGCAGCCTAATCCCGGGACAGGGGGCGTTCAGGGACTATGGCTACACCTTC. Drawing the rest from reference TRBV11-2 and TRBJ1-2, the complete variable domain is EAGVAQSPRYKIIEKRQSVAFWCNPISGHATLYWYQQILGQGPKLLIQFQNNGVVDDSQLPKDRFSAERLKGVDSTLKIQPAKLEDSAVYLCASSLIPGQGAFRDYGYTFGSGTRLTVV.

This clonotype was counted ten times or more. The J gene is TRBJ1-1, the V gene TRBV2; D might be TRBD1 (5 bases). Germline CDR1 SNHLY, CDR2 FYNNEI. The V end was cut by 6 bases, the J end by 7 bases, with 15 bases between. This CDR3 has 13 amino acids. CDR3: CASSKKGWFEAFF. CDR3 bases: TGTGCCAGCAGCAAAAAGGGGTGGTTTGAAGCTTTCTTT.